This TCR beta chain appears in the sequencing data of a study of T cells in localized non-small cell lung cancer. Study results and limitations: Since sequencing was restricted to only one region of the tumor, intratumor heterogeneity remains a possibility. Longer survival (overall) was linked to higher T cell density in blood. T cell clonality was highest in uninvolved adjacent lung, above tumor. Adjacent lung had a median around 60 of the 100 largest tumor clones.

Concerning this clone itself: The antigen is undetermined.

The CDR3 length is 16 residues. Germline loops: CDR1 MGHRA, CDR2 YSYEKL. V gave up 6 bases and J gave up 5 bases; unmatched junction bases: 14. Data came from immunoSEQ multiplex PCR; TCRdb stores just in-frame clones and leaves some out. The sample carries roughly 84,000 clones, about 88% recorded once. This sample comprised peripheral blood, obtained before any cancer treatment. The V gene is TRBV4-1, the J gene TRBJ2-3, with 7 bases aligning to TRBD1. The source of this sequence is a woman aged 35 to 75 with stage I squamous cell lung carcinoma. CDR3 amino acids: CASRLQDREWGDTQYF. In DNA, the CDR3 is TGCGCCAGCAGACTACAAGACAGGGAATGGGGAGATACGCAGTATTTT.